This T cell receptor beta chain was obtained from a study of technical replicates of blood from a few donors. Sequencing was performed with immunoSEQ multiplex PCR; in TCRdb, only in-frame clones are kept and a portion is missing. The sample holds 35,000 to 50,000 clones; over 95% are singletons and the top ten take around 0.35%. The sequence derives from a human donor in good health. Sequencing was done on a sample of T cells isolated from PBMCs.

CDR3 in amino acids: CSVLRDTGELFF. The DNA for the CDR3 is TGCAGCGTTCTCAGGGACACCGGGGAGCTGTTTTTT. This sequence joins TRBV29-1 and TRBJ2-2; weak D call: TRBD1 (5 bases). Germline values: CDR1 SQVTM, CDR2 ANQGSEA. The CDR3 is made up of 12 amino acids. V gave up 5 bases and J gave up 3 bases, with 7 bases separating them.